Following are 18 T cell receptor beta chains from one sample sequenced in a study of technical replicates of blood from a handful of donors (dated by TCRdb to the late 2010s). Library construction relied on the immunoSEQ multiplex PCR assay. TCRdb took over this immuneACCESS table, retaining in-frame rearrangements with V and J assigned. Such tables are incomplete; in checked studies, under half of the missing clones stem from an unresolved V gene, and the remainder is unexplained. This sample lists tens of thousands of clones; over 80% were detected once. Of the sample, under 0.55% falls within the top ten clones. The specimen sequenced was T cells isolated from PBMCs. The receptors come from a human donor in good health.

This sequence joins TRBV28 and TRBJ2-7; no clear D. CDR1 is MDHEN and CDR2 is SYDVKM in the germline V gene. There are 12 residues in the CDR3. V was pared by 2 bases and J by 6 bases, with 8 bases between. In DNA, the CDR3 is TGTGCCAGCAGTTTAAATTCGTTCGAGCAGTACTTC. It specifies CASSLNSFEQYF.

This chain connects TRBV28 to TRBJ1-3; 7 nucleotides match TRBD1. This CDR3 is 13 amino acids long. Germline V gives CDR1 MDHEN, CDR2 SYDVKM. The junction had 9 bases not matched to a gene; V was cut back by 5 bases and J by 11 bases. The CDR3 protein is CASSRGQPGAIYF. In nucleotides, the CDR3 is TGTGCCAGCAGTAGGGGACAGCCCGGGGCCATATATTTT.

The gene calls are TRBV5-1 and TRBJ2-3; D is ambiguous. CDR3 length equals 15 residues. From germline, CDR1 is SGHRS and CDR2 YFSETQ. V lost 2 bases and J 2 bases, leaving 12 bases between the germline ends. The CDR3 sequence: CASSLEVGYTDTQYF. The CDR3 DNA follows: TGCGCCAGCAGCTTAGAGGTCGGGTACACAGATACGCAGTATTTT. The variable domain in full, completed from reference TRBV5-1 and TRBJ2-3, reads KAGVTQTPRYLIKTRGQQVTLSCSPISGHRSVSWYQQTPGQGLQFLFEYFSETQRNKGNFPGRFSGRQFSNSRSEMNVSTLELGDSALYLCASSLEVGYTDTQYFGPGTRLTVL.

V and J are TRBV4-1 and TRBJ2-3, with 7 bases fitting TRBD2. The V segment lost 2 bases and the J segment 2 bases; nucleotides outside the gene matches: 13. CDR3 length: 18 residues. The germline CDR1 and CDR2 sequences are MGHRA and YSYEKL. For the CDR3, the DNA is TGCGCCAGCAGCCAAAAATTCCTAGCGGAAGTACTCACAGATACGCAGTATTTT. Protein sequence: CASSQKFLAEVLTDTQYF.

The V gene is TRBV4-1, the J gene TRBJ2-7, with 7 positions matching TRBD2. Germline CDR1 MGHRA, CDR2 YSYEKL. The J segment lost 2 bases and the V segment lost 0 bases, leaving 10 bases of the junction unmatched. The CDR3 is 17 amino acids. CDR3 amino acids: CASSQDSISGPPYEQYF. CDR3 coding DNA: TGCGCCAGCAGCCAAGATTCTATTAGCGGGCCCCCCTACGAGCAGTACTTC.

CDR3 region: CASSFTGATDTQYF. CDR3 coding DNA: TGTGCCAGCAGCTTCACGGGAGCCACAGATACGCAGTATTTT. The V and J genes are TRBV7-3 and TRBJ2-3, with D possibly matching TRBD2 (6 bases). Per germline, CDR1 SGHTA and CDR2 FQGTGA. The CDR3 is made up of 14 amino acids. V lost 3 bases and J 2 bases, leaving 9 bases between the germline ends.

In its sample, this clone was seen a few times. The gene calls are TRBV18 and TRBJ1-5, with a tentative D call TRBD1 (6 bases). Germline lookup yields CDR1 KGHSH and CDR2 LQKENI. Trimming left V 8 bases short and J 5 bases short, with 13 bases between. The CDR3 extends over 13 amino acids. This CDR3 reads CASRTGNDQPQHF. The CDR3 region has the DNA TGTGCCAGCCGTACAGGGAATGATCAGCCCCAGCATTTT.

The chain is built from TRBV6-1 and TRBJ1-1; 8 bases map to TRBD1. Germline CDR1 and CDR2: MNHNS and SASEGT. Germline trimming cut 8 bases from V and 1 base from J; bases unmatched to any gene: 6. CDR3 length: 14 amino acids. This CDR3 is CASCQGQANTEAFF. The CDR3 region has the DNA TGTGCCAGCTGCCAGGGACAGGCGAACACTGAAGCTTTCTTT.

This chain connects TRBV9 to TRBJ1-1, with no clear D. Germline V gives CDR1 SGDLS, CDR2 YYNGEE. The CDR3 sequence is 13 residues long. Trimming stripped 3 bases from V and 1 base from J, with 7 bases between. CDR3 coding DNA: TGTGCCAGCAGCGACACACCGAACACTGAAGCTTTCTTT. Amino acid sequence: CASSDTPNTEAFF.

The CDR3, as DNA: TGCGCCAGCAGTGCGGGACTAGCGGGCCCCTCTGAGCAGTACTTC. Residues: CASSAGLAGPSEQYF. The V gene is TRBV10-2, the J gene TRBJ2-7; 12 nucleotides match TRBD2. The CDR3 is 15 amino acids. Germline assignment: CDR1 WSHSY and CDR2 SAAADI. V shed 4 bases, J shed 7 bases, and the junction held 8 bases outside the gene matches.

This rearrangement joins TRBV16 to TRBJ1-1, with 7 bases fitting TRBD1. Germline V gene sequence: CDR1 KGHSY, CDR2 FQNENV. The CDR3 spans 16 residues. J was trimmed by 1 base and V by 0 bases; bases with no gene match: 5. The CDR3 spells CASSQSGQVWNTEAFF. In DNA, the CDR3 is TGTGCCAGCAGCCAATCCGGACAGGTCTGGAACACTGAAGCTTTCTTT.

The rearrangement joins TRBV4-3 to TRBJ1-1, with TRBD1 matching over 11 bases. The CDR3 runs to 14 residues. V was clipped by 4 bases and J by 8 bases; unmatched bases: 6. Per the germline V gene, CDR1 is LGHNA and CDR2 is YSLEER. CDR3 amino acids: CASSLGQGDPEAFF. The CDR3 DNA follows: TGCGCCAGCAGCCTGGGACAGGGGGATCCAGAAGCTTTCTTT.

This chain joins TRBV5-6 and TRBJ1-2; D is possibly TRBD1 (6 bases). This CDR3 region has 14 residues. V was clipped by 0 bases and J by 7 bases, with 13 bases between them. The germline CDR1 and CDR2 sequences are SGHDT and YYEEEE. CDR3 loop: CASSLAGVDGGYTF. CDR3 bases: TGTGCCAGCAGCTTGGCAGGGGTTGACGGTGGCTACACCTTC.

This rearrangement joins TRBV19 to TRBJ1-5; a possible D gene is TRBD1 (5 bases). V was trimmed by 7 bases and J by 8 bases, leaving 24 bases between them. CDR1 is LNHDA and CDR2 is SQIVND in the germline V gene (reference sequence). The length of the CDR3 is 16 residues. The CDR3 region has the DNA TGTGCCAGTACCCAGGGAGGGGATTTATTAAGGAAGCCCCAGCATTTT. Translating gives CASTQGGDLLRKPQHF. Full variable domain (outside the CDR3, taken from reference TRBV19 and TRBJ1-5): DGGITQSPKYLFRKEGQNVTLSCEQNLNHDAMYWYRQDPGQGLRLIYYSQIVNDFQKGDIAEGYSVSREKKESFPLTVTSAQKNPTAFYLCASTQGGDLLRKPQHFGDGTRLSIL.

This rearrangement joins TRBV18 to TRBJ2-7; 7 bases line up with TRBD1. J lost 2 bases, V lost 2 bases, and 0 bases had no gene match. The germline gives CDR1 KGHSH, CDR2 LQKENI. The CDR3 loop spans 13 amino acids. The DNA for the CDR3 is TGTGCCAGCTCACCAGACAGGGCCTACGAGCAGTACTTC. This encodes CASSPDRAYEQYF.

This clone is a singleton in its sample. This chain links TRBV6-4 with TRBJ2-7; no clear D. The CDR3 loop spans 11 amino acids. Trimming left V 6 bases short and J 2 bases short, with 5 bases between. Per germline, CDR1 MRHNA and CDR2 SNTAGT. The CDR3 loop reads CASRAPYEQYF. In nucleotides, the CDR3 is TGTGCCAGCAGGGCCCCCTACGAGCAGTACTTC.

This clone was observed once. This chain connects TRBV9 to TRBJ1-5, with D perhaps TRBD1 (6 bases). V lost 4 bases, J lost 4 bases, and 9 bases lay in between. The V gene's germline CDR1 is SGDLS and CDR2 YYNGEE. This CDR3 is built from 13 residues. As DNA, the CDR3 is TGTGCCAGCAGCAGGGGGACAAATCAGCCCCAGCATTTT. Protein: CASSRGTNQPQHF.

The chain joins TRBV5-4 to TRBJ1-2; D is undetermined. V was trimmed by 10 bases and J by 4 bases, leaving 14 bases between them. CDR3 length equals 12 residues. Germline loops: CDR1 SGHNT, CDR2 YYREEE (reference sequence). The CDR3 loop reads CAYFMIGYGYTF. In DNA, the CDR3 is TGTGCCTACTTCATGATCGGCTATGGCTACACCTTC.